This T cell receptor beta chain was sequenced for a study of shared clonotypes between healthy human individuals. TCRdb keeps only in-frame clones here, not all; method: immunoSEQ multiplex PCR. Among about 820,000 clones, more than 85% were seen once, and the ten largest hold 24%. V lost 5 bases to trimming and J lost 4 bases; unmatched junction nucleotides: 8. The CDR3 sequence is 15 residues long. Germline V gene data show CDR1 as SGHAT and CDR2 as FQNNGV. Naive CD8 cells lacked CD45RO, underwent positive selection for CCR7 and left out terminally differentiated effector memory CD45RA+ cells. Sequences were obtained from naive CD8+ T cells sorted from blood. The chain carries TRBV11-2 and TRBJ2-1; the match to TRBD1 covers 7 bases. The sequence came from a man aged 25-45 years in good health. In DNA, the CDR3 is TGTGCCAGCAGCCTCTTGGACAGGAATTACAATGAGCAGTTCTTC. Encoded protein: CASSLLDRNYNEQFF.